This is a list of T cell receptor beta chains from one sample in a study of cytomegalovirus exposure and HLA in healthy donors. The protocol was immunoSEQ multiplex PCR, while the TCRdb copy is restricted to in-frame clones and leaves out a portion. The profile shows approximately 280,000 clones, 88% of them singletons. Sequenced input: PBMCs. The receptors originated from a woman aged 18-35 years in good health and CMV-seronegative. CDR3s include the opening cysteine and the closing phenylalanine or tryptophan. A D gene is named only where the DNA matches it firmly. Clone size is given for some rows only: seen once, a few or many times, or a class if the clone is expanded.

j_gene	d_gene	abundance	v_gene	CDR3nt	CDR3aa
TRBJ2-7	TRBD1	.	TRBV6-5	TGTGCCAGCAGTTACATAGGGACAGGGGCCTACGAGCAGTACTTC	CASSYIGTGAYEQYF
TRBJ2-7	TRBD1	.	TRBV6-1	TGTGCCAGCACACTAAGGGGGGAGACAGGGGTCGAGCAGTACTTC	CASTLRGETGVEQYF
TRBJ2-7	TRBD2	.	TRBV4-1	TGCGCCAGCAGCCAAATTTTATCTAGCGGGAGGGCCGGTGTTCCCTACGAGCAGTACTTC	CASSQILSSGRAGVPYEQYF
TRBJ2-1	TRBD2	.	TRBV7-7	TGTGCTAGCAGCTTAGCGGCGGGGGTTGAGCAGTTCTTC	CASSLAAGVEQFF
TRBJ1-2	TRBD1	.	TRBV30	TGTGCCTGGAGCCAGGGGGGCTTCGGGGGGACAGGAATCTATGGCTACACCTTC	CAWSQGGFGGTGIYGYTF
TRBJ1-1	.	once	TRBV29-1	TGCAGCGTTGAGCACAGGCTCGTGGACACTGAAGCTTTCTTT	CSVEHRLVDTEAFF
TRBJ2-7	.	.	TRBV5-1	TGCGCCAGCACATGGAGCGGGACACCTACAGAGGAGCAGTACTTC	CASTWSGTPTEEQYF
TRBJ1-1	.	.	TRBV4-1	TGCGCCAGCAGCCTTTCTGGGGCCCCGAACACTGAAGCTTTCTTT	CASSLSGAPNTEAFF
TRBJ1-5	.	.	TRBV5-8	TGTGCCAGCAGCTTGGCCGGGATTAGCAATCAGCCCCAGCATTTT	CASSLAGISNQPQHF
TRBJ1-1	.	few	TRBV19	TGTGCCAGTAGTAACGCCGGGCGGGTTTCGAGTGAAGCTTTCTTT	CASSNAGRVSSEAFF
TRBJ1-6	TRBD1	.	TRBV28	TGTGCCAGCAGTTGGGACAGCCGTAATTCACCCCTCCACTTT	CASSWDSRNSPLHF
TRBJ2-1	.	.	TRBV7-3	TGTGCCAGCAGCTTAGTTTTGGACAGCTCCTACAATGAGCAGTTCTTC	CASSLVLDSSYNEQFF
TRBJ1-2	.	.	TRBV28	TGTGCCAGCAGTTTACCCCCCGCGGAAAACTATGGCTACACCTTC	CASSLPPAENYGYTF
TRBJ2-6	TRBD1	.	TRBV18	TGTGCCAGCTCACTCGGACAGGGGAGCGGGGCCAACGTCCTGACTTTC	CASSLGQGSGANVLTF
TRBJ2-2	.	.	TRBV28	TGTGCCAGCAGTTTATCCCCCCTCTGGAGGGAGGCCGGGGAGCTGTTTTTT	CASSLSPLWREAGELFF
TRBJ1-2	.	.	TRBV9	TGTGCCAGCAGCGTAGTGGAGGCAGGGGACTATGGCTACACCTTC	CASSVVEAGDYGYTF
TRBJ2-1	.	.	TRBV27	TGTGCCAGCAGTCAGGGCTCCTACAATGAGCAGTTCTTC	CASSQGSYNEQFF
TRBJ1-2	.	.	TRBV6-5	TGTGCCAGCAGACCGGACTCCCTTAGTAGTTATGGCTACACCTTC	CASRPDSLSSYGYTF
TRBJ1-1	.	.	TRBV14	TGTGCCAGCAGCCTGGCCAGGGGGAACACTGAAGCTTTCTTT	CASSLARGNTEAFF
TRBJ2-2	TRBD2	.	TRBV28	TGTGCCAGCAGAATGCCGGGACTAGCGGGAGGTGGGGAGCTGTTTTTT	CASRMPGLAGGGELFF
TRBJ2-7	TRBD1	.	TRBV28	TGTGCCAGCAGTTATCCCGGGACAGGGGGCTACGAGCAGTACTTC	CASSYPGTGGYEQYF
TRBJ2-3	TRBD2	.	TRBV27	TGTGCCAGCAGTTTAGCGACTAGCGGTCAACATTCGCAGTATTTT	CASSLATSGQHSQYF
TRBJ1-1	.	.	TRBV21-1	TGTGCCAGCAGCCCAATCGGGGGTGAAGCTTTCTTT	CASSPIGGEAFF
TRBJ1-2	.	.	TRBV29-1	TGCAGCGTTGAAGGCGGGGGACGGTATGGCTACACCTTC	CSVEGGGRYGYTF
TRBJ1-2	.	.	TRBV28	TGTGCCAGCAGAGAGGGGGGGGCGCCCGATGGCTACACCTTC	CASREGGAPDGYTF
TRBJ2-7	.	.	TRBV29-1	TGCAGCGTTGAAGATAGCTACGAGCAGTACTTC	CSVEDSYEQYF
TRBJ1-1	.	.	TRBV5-1	TGCGCCAGCAGCTTGGCAACAGGTATCACTGAAGCTTTCTTT	CASSLATGITEAFF
TRBJ2-5	TRBD2	.	TRBV2	TGTGCCAGCCTGAATGCTCAAGGGAAGACTAGCGGGATCCAAGAGACCCAGTACTTC	CASLNAQGKTSGIQETQYF
TRBJ2-1	.	.	TRBV5-6	TGTGCCAGCAGCTTTACGGGAAGGAATGAGCAGTTCTTC	CASSFTGRNEQFF
TRBJ2-7	TRBD1	.	TRBV28	TGTGCCAGCAGTACCGGGACAGTTACCTACGAGCAGTACTTC	CASSTGTVTYEQYF
TRBJ2-2	TRBD2	.	TRBV28	TGTGCCAGCATACGTTCGGAGCGGGGGAACACCGGGGAGCTGTTTTTT	CASIRSERGNTGELFF
TRBJ2-1	TRBD2	.	TRBV7-8	TGTGCCAGCAGCTTTCGGACTAGCGGCTACAATGAGCAGTTCTTC	CASSFRTSGYNEQFF
TRBJ1-1	.	.	TRBV7-9	TGTGCCAGCAGCTCCGGACAGTTGAACACTGAAGCTTTCTTT	CASSSGQLNTEAFF
TRBJ1-4	.	.	TRBV11-2	TGTGCCAGCAGCTCTAGGGGGGGTAGCGGGACTAATGAAAAACTGTTTTTT	CASSSRGGSGTNEKLFF
TRBJ2-1	.	.	TRBV5-4	TGTGCCAGCAGCTTGTATCGGAGCTCCTACAATGAGCAGTTCTTC	CASSLYRSSYNEQFF
TRBJ1-2	TRBD1	.	TRBV2	TGTGCCAGCAGAAAACCAATATCAGACAGGGGGCTCGGCTACACCTTC	CASRKPISDRGLGYTF
TRBJ1-2	.	few	TRBV5-6	TGTGCCAGCAGCTTGGGACAGAAGTTCTATGGCTACACCTTC	CASSLGQKFYGYTF
TRBJ2-3	.	.	TRBV11-2	TGTGCCAGCGGGGGGAGCAAGAGCACAGATACGCAGTATTTT	CASGGSKSTDTQYF
TRBJ2-1	TRBD1	.	TRBV14	TGTGCCAGCAGCCAAGCCCTAGGGGGCATCTACAATGAGCAGTTCTTC	CASSQALGGIYNEQFF
TRBJ1-1	.	.	TRBV20-1	TGCAGTGCTCTCACAGGGATTGAAGCTTTCTTT	CSALTGIEAFF
TRBJ2-5	TRBD2	.	TRBV11-3	TGTGCCAGCAGCGGCGGGAGAGGGGAGACCCAGTACTTC	CASSGGRGETQYF
TRBJ2-7	.	.	TRBV6-5	TGTGCCAGCAGTTACTCGAGCGGCGGATCCTACGAGCAGTACTTC	CASSYSSGGSYEQYF
TRBJ2-7	TRBD2	.	TRBV7-2	TGTGCCAGCAGCGGCGGGGGGAGCTCCTACGAGCAGTACTTC	CASSGGGSSYEQYF
TRBJ2-3	TRBD2	.	TRBV2	TGTGCCAGCAGCTGGGAGGGAATGGGCACAGATACGCAGTATTTT	CASSWEGMGTDTQYF
TRBJ2-2	TRBD2	.	TRBV7-8	TGTGCCAGCAGCTCATTTGGTGGGGCTAGCGGTAGTACCGGGGAGCTGTTTTTT	CASSSFGGASGSTGELFF
TRBJ1-2	.	.	TRBV27	TGTGCCAGCAGTCTTCGACAGGCCCTCATTTTTAACTATGGCTACACCTTC	CASSLRQALIFNYGYTF
TRBJ1-2	.	.	TRBV7-9	TGTGCCAGCAGCTCGGGACAACTCGAACGCTATGGCTACACCTTC	CASSSGQLERYGYTF
TRBJ2-5	.	.	TRBV25-1	TGTGCCAGCAGTGAATTAAGCCGGGAGACCCAGTACTTC	CASSELSRETQYF
TRBJ2-3	.	.	TRBV5-1	TGCGCCAGCAGCTTGCGGTCAGATACGCAGTATTTT	CASSLRSDTQYF
TRBJ2-1	TRBD2	.	TRBV19	TGTGCCAGTAGTATAGATCGAGGGCTAGCGGGAGTCAATGAGCAGTTCTTC	CASSIDRGLAGVNEQFF
TRBJ2-5	.	.	TRBV6-1	TGTGCCAGCAGGGGGCACGAGACCCAGTACTTC	CASRGHETQYF
TRBJ2-5	.	.	TRBV5-4	TGTGCCAGCACCAGTGGCGGGGTTGGGCAAGAGACCCAGTACTTC	CASTSGGVGQETQYF
TRBJ1-2	TRBD1	.	TRBV6-1	TGTGCCAGCAGTGAGACAGGGGGCAACTATGGCTACACCTTC	CASSETGGNYGYTF
TRBJ2-1	.	.	TRBV18	TGTGCCAGCTCGCCCGGACGGGGGAGATCCAATGAGCAGTTCTTC	CASSPGRGRSNEQFF
TRBJ1-5	.	.	TRBV12-5	TGTGCTAGTGGTTTGGTACTGGGCGCGGGGTTCAATCAGCCCCAGCATTTT	CASGLVLGAGFNQPQHF
TRBJ2-5	.	.	TRBV7-2	TGTGCCAGCAGCTTAGCGCCAGGCGGGGAGACCCAGTACTTC	CASSLAPGGETQYF
TRBJ1-1	TRBD1	.	TRBV5-1	TGCGCCAGCAGCTCCGGACAGGCCACTGAAGCTTTCTTT	CASSSGQATEAFF